The present T cell receptor (beta chain) was sequenced within a study of CD8 T cells in ankylosing spondylitis (dated by TCRdb to between 2016 and 2019). Study-wide context: The study profiled T cell receptor beta repertoires in healthy donors and ankylosing spondylitis patients to find disease-linked TCR variants. The full study cohort comprised 25 or so ankylosing spondylitis patients and over a hundred healthy donors. Peripheral blood was sampled, and synovial fluid was additionally collected from ankylosing spondylitis patients.

Many counts were recorded for this clonotype. Its recognized antigen is unknown. Within one base of it there is no much larger clone, and no base qualities were kept. TCRdb shows the sequencer as Illumina HiSeq 2500. Quantitative 5'-RACE with molecular barcodes was the method used to prepare the TCR beta libraries. In the source study's methods: A new computational method based on a probabilistic model of VDJ rearrangement was used to identify disease-linked TCR variants. Clones were called with MiXCR by TCRdb after fastp trimmed the public reads at Q25, and only in-frame beta chains were retained. Identical CDR3 protein sequences are pooled into one entry, listed with their most common genes and DNA. The V and J calls follow TCRdb's processing rather than the paper's. This sample gives roughly 180,000 distinct CDR3 sequences in total; 9.8% of them show up just once. Over 13% of the sample is held by the ten biggest clonotypes.

Study-wide findings and limitations: Blood from ankylosing spondylitis patients appeared to be characterized by a TCR beta motif made up of under ten highly homologous amino acid variants. The disease-linked clones had a CD8+ phenotype and were found at relatively low frequencies in peripheral blood. Some of the motif variants had been reported before in the synovial fluid and blood of reactive arthritis patients, a finding that suggests common disease-initiation mechanisms. Significant enrichment of the disease-linked clones was reported in matched synovial fluid samples from ankylosing spondylitis patients.

This receptor was identified in a female donor with ankylosing spondylitis or in good health (not recorded which). Source material: blood, either unsorted or a sorted T cell fraction (not recorded which).

Read as DNA, the sequence is TGCAGCGTCCATGTCCCGGGACCGGAGACCCAGTACTTC. Its protein product is CSVHVPGPETQYF. The chain couples TRBV29-1 to TRBJ2-5; the D call is tentative, TRBD1 or TRBD2, as each matches 5 bases. V is cut by 6 bases and J by 5 bases, and the space between the germline ends is 16 bases. The germline V gene specifies SQVTM as CDR1 and ANQGSEA as CDR2. The CDR3, from cysteine to phenylalanine, totals 13 residues. This entry keeps only the CDR3 DNA: 39 bases, framed from base 1.